Listed below are T cell receptor beta chains from one sample, sequenced in a study of T cells in Graves' hyperthyroidism and ophthalmopathy. MiXCR, run by TCRdb on the multiplex PCR reads, gives a single entry per CDR3 protein. The profile covers about 640,000 distinct CDR3 sequences, with around 21% appearing a single time and more than 30% taken by the ten largest. The specimen was blood. Receptors originate from a man aged 25 to 40 with Graves' ophthalmopathy. Both conserved end residues are part of each CDR3. A D gene is named only where the DNA matches it firmly. The listing skips clone size in some rows; elsewhere it reads once, few, many or a size class.

V	size	D	J	CDR3	DNA
TRBV20-1	.	.	TRBJ2-5	CSARTFSSETQYF	TGCAGTGCTAGGACATTTTCTTCAGAGACCCAGTACTTC
TRBV19	.	.	TRBJ2-5	CASSPFVTTVQETQYF	TGTGCCAGTAGTCCTTTCGTAACTACAGTACAAGAGACCCAGTACTTC
TRBV20-1	.	.	TRBJ2-7	CSARAPDLSYEQYF	TGCAGTGCTAGAGCCCCAGATCTCTCCTACGAGCAGTACTTC
TRBV5-1	few	.	TRBJ2-3	CASSLLSGSGVGTDTQYF	TGCGCCAGCAGTCTCTTATCGGGGTCAGGAGTGGGGACAGATACGCAGTATTTT
TRBV6-1	.	TRBD2	TRBJ2-5	CASSESGGWEAQYF	TGTGCCAGCAGTGAGAGCGGGGGGTGGGAGGCCCAGTACTTC
TRBV12-3/TRBV12-4	.	TRBD1	TRBJ1-6	CASSLGQGVTPLHF	TGTGCCAGCAGTCTGGGACAGGGGGTAACCCCCCTCCACTTT
TRBV15	.	.	TRBJ2-4	CATSSGGGGQGANIQYF	TGTGCCACCAGCAGCGGCGGGGGAGGTCAGGGGGCAAACATTCAGTACTTC
TRBV9	.	TRBD2	TRBJ2-1	CASSPRLAGGPQFF	TGTGCCAGCAGCCCCCGTCTAGCGGGAGGCCCGCAGTTCTTC
TRBV13	few	.	TRBJ2-7	CASSLAGGINSYEQYF	TGTGCCAGCAGCTTAGCTGGCGGGATTAACTCCTACGAGCAGTACTTC
TRBV28	few	TRBD2	TRBJ2-7	CASSLPSGRVSYEQYF	TGTGCCAGCAGTTTGCCCAGCGGGAGGGTTAGCTACGAGCAGTACTTC
TRBV14	.	.	TRBJ2-5	CASSQNKQGFPYF	TGTGCCAGCAGCCAAAATAAACAGGGTTTTCCGTACTTC
TRBV27	many	.	TRBJ1-2	CASSPYPGRGDGYTF	TGTGCCAGCAGTCCTTACCCGGGACGAGGGGATGGCTACACCTTC
TRBV6-1	many	TRBD1	TRBJ2-5	CASSFLRQGGLETQYF	TGTGCCAGCAGTTTCCTGAGACAGGGTGGGTTAGAGACCCAGTACTTC
TRBV4-1	.	TRBD1	TRBJ2-2	CASSQRVPGQGANTGELFF	TGCGCCAGCAGCCAGAGGGTTCCGGGACAGGGGGCTAACACCGGGGAGCTGTTTTTT
TRBV5-6	.	.	TRBJ2-1	CASSFLTSNEQFF	TGTGCCAGCAGCTTTCTCACTAGCAATGAGCAGTTCTTC
TRBV28	many	TRBD1	TRBJ2-7	CASSPATGTRDYEQYF	TGTGCCAGCAGTCCCGCGACAGGGACGCGCGATTACGAGCAGTACTTC
TRBV7-2	.	.	TRBJ1-5	CASSSFDNQPQHF	TGTGCCAGCAGCTCCTTCGACAATCAGCCCCAGCATTTT
TRBV10-3	.	TRBD2	TRBJ2-7	CAISHERTSGSAYEQYF	TGTGCCATCAGCCACGAAAGGACTAGCGGGAGTGCCTACGAGCAGTACTTC
TRBV2	few	.	TRBJ2-7	CASSSQGLQQYF	TGTGCCAGCAGTTCCCAGGGACTGCAGCAGTACTTC
TRBV20-1	.	.	TRBJ2-5	CSARDLGQETQYF	TGCAGTGCTAGAGATCTGGGACAAGAGACCCAGTACTTC
TRBV6-1	many	TRBD1	TRBJ1-4	CASTQGQFNEKLFF	TGTGCCAGCACTCAGGGACAGTTCAATGAAAAACTGTTTTTT
TRBV28	many	.	TRBJ1-1	CASSTYYGVRSEAFF	TGTGCCAGCAGTACGTACTACGGGGTACGCTCTGAAGCTTTCTTT
TRBV27	.	TRBD1	TRBJ2-3	CASGRQGSTDTQYF	TGTGCCAGCGGACGACAGGGCTCCACAGATACGCAGTATTTT
TRBV11-2	few	TRBD2	TRBJ2-3	CASSLGTSGLRRGNTQYF	TGTGCCAGCAGCTTAGGGACTAGCGGGTTGCGAAGAGGTAATACGCAGTATTTT
TRBV5-1	many	TRBD2	TRBJ2-3	CASSAGGADTQYF	TGCGCCAGCAGCGCGGGAGGGGCAGATACGCAGTATTTT
TRBV5-5	few	TRBD1	TRBJ2-7	CASSSFGTGPYEQYF	TGTGCCAGCAGCTCCTTCGGGACAGGGCCCTACGAGCAGTACTTC
TRBV2	.	.	TRBJ2-2	CASSKQRTGELFF	TGTGCCAGCAGTAAACAGAGAACCGGGGAGCTGTTTTTT